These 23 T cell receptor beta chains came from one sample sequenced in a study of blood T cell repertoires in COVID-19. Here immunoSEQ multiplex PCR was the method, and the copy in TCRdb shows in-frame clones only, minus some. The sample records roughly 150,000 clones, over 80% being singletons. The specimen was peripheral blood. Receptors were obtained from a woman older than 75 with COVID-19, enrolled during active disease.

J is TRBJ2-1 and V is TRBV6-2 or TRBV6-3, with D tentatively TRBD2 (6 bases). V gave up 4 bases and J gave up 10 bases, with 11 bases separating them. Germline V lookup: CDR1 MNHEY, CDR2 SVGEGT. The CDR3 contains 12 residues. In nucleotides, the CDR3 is TGTGCCAGCAGTTGGGACTCCGAGGAGCAGTTCTTC. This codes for CASSWDSEEQFF.

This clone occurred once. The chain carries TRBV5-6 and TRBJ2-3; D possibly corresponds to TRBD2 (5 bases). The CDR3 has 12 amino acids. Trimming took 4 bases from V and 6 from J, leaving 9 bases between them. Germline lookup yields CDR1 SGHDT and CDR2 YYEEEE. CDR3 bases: TGTGCCAGCAGCCTCGGGGTTGATACGCAGTATTTT. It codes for CASSLGVDTQYF.

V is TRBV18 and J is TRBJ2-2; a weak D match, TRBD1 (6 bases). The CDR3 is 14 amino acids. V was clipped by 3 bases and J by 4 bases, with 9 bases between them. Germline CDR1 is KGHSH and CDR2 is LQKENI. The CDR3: CASSPGQTTGELFF. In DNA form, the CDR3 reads TGTGCCAGCTCACCTGGACAGACCACCGGGGAGCTGTTTTTT.

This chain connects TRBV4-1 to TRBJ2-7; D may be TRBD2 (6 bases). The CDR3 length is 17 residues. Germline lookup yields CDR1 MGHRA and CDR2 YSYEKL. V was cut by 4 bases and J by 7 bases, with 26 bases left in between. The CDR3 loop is CASSPSTQAGTLGEQYF. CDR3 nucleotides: TGCGCCAGCAGCCCCTCAACCCAAGCCGGGACTCTGGGGGAGCAGTACTTC.

The CDR3 loop reads CASSEAPSLGGYTF. Written as DNA, the CDR3 is TGTGCCAGCAGTGAAGCCCCCAGCCTAGGTGGCTACACCTTC. This sequence joins TRBV6-1 and TRBJ1-2; no reliable D call. Trimming pared 0 bases from V and 7 bases from J, leaving 12 bases between. The CDR3 loop spans 14 amino acids. Per the germline V gene, CDR1 is MNHNS and CDR2 is SASEGT.

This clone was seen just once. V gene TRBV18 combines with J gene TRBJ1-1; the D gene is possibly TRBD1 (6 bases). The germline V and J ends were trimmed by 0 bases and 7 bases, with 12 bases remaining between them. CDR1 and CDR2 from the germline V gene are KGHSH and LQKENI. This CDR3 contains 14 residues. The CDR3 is CASSPPLGGLEAFF. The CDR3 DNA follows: TGTGCCAGCTCACCACCCCTAGGGGGTCTTGAAGCTTTCTTT.

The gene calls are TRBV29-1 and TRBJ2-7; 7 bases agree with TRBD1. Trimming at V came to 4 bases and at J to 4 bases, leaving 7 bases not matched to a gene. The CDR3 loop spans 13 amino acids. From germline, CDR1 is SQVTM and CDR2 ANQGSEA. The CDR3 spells CSVVTGSPYEQYF. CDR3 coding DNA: TGCAGCGTTGTGACAGGGTCCCCTTACGAGCAGTACTTC.

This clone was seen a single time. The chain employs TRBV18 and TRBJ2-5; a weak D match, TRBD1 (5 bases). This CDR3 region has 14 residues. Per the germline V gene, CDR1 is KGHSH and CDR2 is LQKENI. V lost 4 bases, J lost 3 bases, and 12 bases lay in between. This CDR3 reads CASSLLGQKETQYF. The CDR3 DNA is TGTGCCAGCTCACTCCTGGGGCAGAAAGAGACCCAGTACTTC.

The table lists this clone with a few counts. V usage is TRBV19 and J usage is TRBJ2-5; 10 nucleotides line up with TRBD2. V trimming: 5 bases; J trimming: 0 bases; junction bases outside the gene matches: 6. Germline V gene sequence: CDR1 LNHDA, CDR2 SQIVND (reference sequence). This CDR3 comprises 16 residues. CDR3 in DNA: TGTGCCAGTAGTCCCTTAGCGGGGGGTTACCAAGAGACCCAGTACTTC. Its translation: CASSPLAGGYQETQYF.

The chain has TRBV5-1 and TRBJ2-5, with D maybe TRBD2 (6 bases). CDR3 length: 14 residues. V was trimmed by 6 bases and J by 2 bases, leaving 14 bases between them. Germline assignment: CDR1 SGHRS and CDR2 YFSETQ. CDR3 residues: CASTGGGGQETQYF. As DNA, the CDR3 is TGCGCCAGCACCGGGGGTGGAGGGCAAGAGACCCAGTACTTC. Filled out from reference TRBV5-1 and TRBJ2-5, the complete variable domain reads KAGVTQTPRYLIKTRGQQVTLSCSPISGHRSVSWYQQTPGQGLQFLFEYFSETQRNKGNFPGRFSGRQFSNSRSEMNVSTLELGDSALYLCASTGGGGQETQYFGPGTRLLVL.

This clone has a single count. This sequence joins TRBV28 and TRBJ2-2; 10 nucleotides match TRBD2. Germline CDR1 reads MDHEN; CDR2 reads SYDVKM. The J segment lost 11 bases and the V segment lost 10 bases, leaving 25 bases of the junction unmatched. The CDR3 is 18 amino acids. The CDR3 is CATLRPEGLAGARGELFF. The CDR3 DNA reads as TGTGCCACCTTGAGACCGGAGGGGCTAGCGGGGGCGCGCGGCGAGCTGTTTTTT.

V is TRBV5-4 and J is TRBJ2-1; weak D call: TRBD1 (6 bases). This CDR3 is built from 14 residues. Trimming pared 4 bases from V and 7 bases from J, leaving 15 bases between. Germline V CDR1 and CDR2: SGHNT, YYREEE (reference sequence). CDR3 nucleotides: TGTGCCAGCAGCGCCAGACAGGTGGCGAATGAGCAGTTCTTC. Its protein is CASSARQVANEQFF.

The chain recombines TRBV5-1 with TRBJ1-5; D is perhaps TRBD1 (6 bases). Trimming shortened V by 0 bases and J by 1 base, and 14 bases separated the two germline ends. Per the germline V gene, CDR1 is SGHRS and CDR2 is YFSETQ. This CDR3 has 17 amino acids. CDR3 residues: CASSLEGVVDSNQPQHF. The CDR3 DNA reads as TGCGCCAGCAGCTTGGAGGGGGTTGTGGACAGCAATCAGCCCCAGCATTTT.

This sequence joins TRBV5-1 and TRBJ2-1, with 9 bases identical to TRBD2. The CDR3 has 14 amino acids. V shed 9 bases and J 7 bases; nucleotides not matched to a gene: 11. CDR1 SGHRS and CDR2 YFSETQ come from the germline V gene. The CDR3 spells CATQDSGSGNEQFF. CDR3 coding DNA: TGCGCCACCCAGGATAGCGGGAGTGGTAATGAGCAGTTCTTC. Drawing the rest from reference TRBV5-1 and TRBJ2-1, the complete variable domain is KAGVTQTPRYLIKTRGQQVTLSCSPISGHRSVSWYQQTPGQGLQFLFEYFSETQRNKGNFPGRFSGRQFSNSRSEMNVSTLELGDSALYLCATQDSGSGNEQFFGPGTRLTVL.

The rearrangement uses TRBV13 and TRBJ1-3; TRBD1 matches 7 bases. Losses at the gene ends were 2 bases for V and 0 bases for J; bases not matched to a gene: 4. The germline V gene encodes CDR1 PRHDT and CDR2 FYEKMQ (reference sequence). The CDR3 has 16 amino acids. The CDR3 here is CASSLLGQFSGNTIYF. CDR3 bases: TGTGCCAGCAGCTTACTGGGACAGTTCTCTGGAAACACCATATATTTT.

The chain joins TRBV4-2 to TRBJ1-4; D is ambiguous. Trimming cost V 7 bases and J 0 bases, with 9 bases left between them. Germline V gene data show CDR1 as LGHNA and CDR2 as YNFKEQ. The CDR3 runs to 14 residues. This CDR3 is CASTNAATNEKLFF. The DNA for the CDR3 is TGTGCCAGCACTAATGCGGCAACTAATGAAAAACTGTTTTTT.

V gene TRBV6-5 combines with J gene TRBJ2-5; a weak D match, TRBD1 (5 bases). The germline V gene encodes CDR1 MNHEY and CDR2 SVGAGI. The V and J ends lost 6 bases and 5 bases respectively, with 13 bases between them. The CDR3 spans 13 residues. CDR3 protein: CASRRPGLETQYF. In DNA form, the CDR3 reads TGTGCCAGCAGACGACCAGGGCTGGAGACCCAGTACTTC.

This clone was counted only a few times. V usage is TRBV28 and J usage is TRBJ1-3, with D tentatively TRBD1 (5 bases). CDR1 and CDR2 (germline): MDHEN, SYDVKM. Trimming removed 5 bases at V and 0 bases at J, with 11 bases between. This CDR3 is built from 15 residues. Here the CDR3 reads CASSAAGISGNTIYF. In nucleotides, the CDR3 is TGTGCCAGCAGTGCCGCAGGGATCTCTGGAAACACCATATATTTT.

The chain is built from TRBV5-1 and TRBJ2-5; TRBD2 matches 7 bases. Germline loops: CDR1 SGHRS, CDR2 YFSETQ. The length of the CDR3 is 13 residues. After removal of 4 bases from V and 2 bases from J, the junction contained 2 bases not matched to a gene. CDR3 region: CASSGLVQETQYF. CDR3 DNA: TGCGCCAGCAGCGGACTAGTTCAAGAGACCCAGTACTTC.

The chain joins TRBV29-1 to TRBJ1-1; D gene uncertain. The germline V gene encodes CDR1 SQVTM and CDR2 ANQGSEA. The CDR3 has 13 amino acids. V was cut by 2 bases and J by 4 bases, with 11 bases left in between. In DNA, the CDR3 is TGCAGCGTTGAAACAGCCCTCGGCACTGAAGCTTTCTTT. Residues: CSVETALGTEAFF.

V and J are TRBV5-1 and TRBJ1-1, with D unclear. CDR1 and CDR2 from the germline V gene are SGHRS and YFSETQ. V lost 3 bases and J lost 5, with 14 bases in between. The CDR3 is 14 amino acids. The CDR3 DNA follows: TGCGCCAGCAGCTCCGTATTGGGCGGGACTGAAGCTTTCTTT. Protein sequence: CASSSVLGGTEAFF.

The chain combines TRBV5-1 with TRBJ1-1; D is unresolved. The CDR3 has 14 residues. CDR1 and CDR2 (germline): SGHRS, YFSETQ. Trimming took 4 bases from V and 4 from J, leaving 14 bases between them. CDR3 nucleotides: TGCGCCAGCAGCGGTACCGCCGGGGTCACTGAAGCTTTCTTT. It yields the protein CASSGTAGVTEAFF.

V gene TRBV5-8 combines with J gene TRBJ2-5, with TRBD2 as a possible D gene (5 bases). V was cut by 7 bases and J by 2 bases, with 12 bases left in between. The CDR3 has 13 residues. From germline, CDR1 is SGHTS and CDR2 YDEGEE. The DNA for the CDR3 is TGTGCCAGCGGGGAGCAGCCTCAAGAGACCCAGTACTTC. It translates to CASGEQPQETQYF.